Following are 30 T cell receptor beta chains from one sample sequenced in a study of long-term antiretroviral therapy in people with HIV (dated by TCRdb to 2021 to 2024). The immunoSEQ hsTCRB v3.0 assay was used at survey level resolution for TRB variable region sequencing. The clones in this table, taken by TCRdb from immuneACCESS, are in-frame only. Not every clone is retained; where verified, under half of the shortfall comes from an unresolved V gene, and the cause of the rest is unknown. The sample table shows roughly 31,000 clones, and 80% to 90% are seen once. Jointly, the top ten make up less than 8.5% of the sample. Material: unsorted PBMCs, obtained approximately 5 years before starting antiretroviral therapy. These receptors were obtained from a middle-aged man with HIV.

This clone appeared a single time. V and J are TRBV27 and TRBJ1-5; D is unresolved. In germline, CDR1 is MNHEY, CDR2 SMNVEV (reference sequence). This CDR3 comprises 13 residues. Deletions cut 7 bases from V and 6 bases from J, with 13 bases between. This chain's CDR3 is CASTGPGGQPQHF. The CDR3 DNA follows: TGTGCCAGCACTGGCCCAGGAGGTCAGCCCCAGCATTTT.

The chain employs TRBV28 and TRBJ1-6; D is uncertain. The ends were cut back, 2 bases at V and 6 bases at J, with 11 bases in the middle. The CDR3 contains 15 residues. The germline gives CDR1 MDHEN, CDR2 SYDVKM. In DNA, the CDR3 is TGTGCCAGCAGTTTAGGCAGGTTGGGTAATTCACCCCTCCACTTT. Translating it yields CASSLGRLGNSPLHF. Supplemented by reference TRBV28 and TRBJ1-6, the full variable domain reads DVKVTQSSRYLVKRTGEKVFLECVQDMDHENMFWYRQDPGLGLRLIYFSYDVKMKEKGDIPEGYSVSREKKERFSLILESASTNQTSMYLCASSLGRLGNSPLHFGNGTRLTVT.

CDR3 sequence: CASSLSGASGRPYTGELFF. CDR3 bases: TGTGCCAGCAGCCTCTCTGGAGCTAGCGGGAGGCCCTATACCGGGGAGCTGTTTTTT. The genes are TRBV7-3 and TRBJ2-2, with 11 bases lining up with TRBD2. The CDR3 has 19 residues. Trimming at V came to 5 bases and at J to 5 bases, leaving 16 bases not matched to a gene. Germline-derived CDR1 and CDR2 are SGHTA and FQGTGA.

V and J are TRBV4-1 and TRBJ1-5, with TRBD1 as a possible D gene (5 bases). Germline V CDR1 and CDR2: MGHRA, YSYEKL. CDR3 length: 17 amino acids. The V and J ends lost 4 bases and 6 bases respectively, with 22 bases between them. CDR3: CASSPRGPKPGGQPQHF. CDR3 bases: TGCGCCAGCAGCCCCCGGGGACCGAAACCTGGGGGTCAGCCCCAGCATTTT.

The CDR3 loop is CASSQVPDRDRRNTIYF. In DNA, the CDR3 is TGCGCCAGCAGCCAGGTACCAGACCGGGACAGGAGAAACACCATATATTTT. This chain joins TRBV4-1 and TRBJ1-3, with 8 bases fitting TRBD1. The V gene end was trimmed by 3 bases and the J gene end by 5 bases; junction bases not matched to a gene: 12. The CDR3 has 17 amino acids. Germline lookup yields CDR1 MGHRA and CDR2 YSYEKL.

This clone was picked up one time. This rearrangement joins TRBV29-1 to TRBJ2-7, with 7 bases fitting TRBD1. Germline loops: CDR1 SQVTM, CDR2 ANQGSEA. V shed 6 bases and J 3 bases; nucleotides not matched to a gene: 8. The CDR3 contains 13 residues. Here the CDR3 reads CSVSGTGVYEQYF. The CDR3 DNA sequence: TGCAGCGTGTCCGGAACAGGGGTCTACGAGCAGTACTTC.

In its sample, this clone was seen once. The V call is TRBV5-1, the J call TRBJ2-3, with no clear D. The CDR3 contains 12 residues. V lost 1 base, J lost 3 bases, and 3 bases lay in between. Germline V gene sequence: CDR1 SGHRS, CDR2 YFSETQ. The CDR3 sequence: CASSLSTDTQYF. CDR3 DNA: TGCGCCAGCAGCTTGTCAACAGATACGCAGTATTTT.

This clone has only one observation. This chain uses TRBV4-1 with TRBJ1-3, with D perhaps TRBD1 (6 bases). Germline lookup yields CDR1 MGHRA and CDR2 YSYEKL. V lost 3 bases to trimming and J lost 2 bases, with 14 bases between them. CDR3 length: 16 amino acids. The CDR3 loop is CASSQHREAAGNTIYF. The CDR3 region has the DNA TGCGCCAGCAGCCAGCACAGGGAAGCCGCTGGAAACACCATATATTTT.

V and J are TRBV11-2 and TRBJ1-2, with D hard to call. V lost 1 base to trimming and J lost 4 bases, with 7 bases between them. The CDR3 sequence is 13 residues long. The germline V gene encodes CDR1 SGHAT and CDR2 FQNNGV. The DNA of the CDR3 is TGTGCCAGCAGCTTAGTCAGGTTCTATGGCTACACCTTC. Translated: CASSLVRFYGYTF.

This chain connects TRBV5-6 to TRBJ1-1; TRBD1 is a possible D gene (5 bases). The germline V and J ends were trimmed by 5 bases and 5 bases, with 13 bases remaining between them. CDR1 is SGHDT, CDR2 YYEEEE, per germline. The CDR3 spans 13 residues. The CDR3 sequence: CASSPIQGTEAFF. In nucleotides, the CDR3 is TGTGCCAGCAGTCCCATCCAGGGTACTGAAGCTTTCTTT.

This chain joins TRBV7-2 and TRBJ2-5; 7 bases are a match to TRBD2. The germline V gene encodes CDR1 SGHTA and CDR2 FQGNSA. This CDR3 contains 15 residues. The J segment lost 3 bases and the V segment lost 5 bases, leaving 9 bases of the junction unmatched. As DNA, the CDR3 is TGTGCCAGCAGCCCCGACTGGGGGGGTAAAGAGACCCAGTACTTC. Protein product: CASSPDWGGKETQYF.

The chain is built from TRBV2 and TRBJ2-7, with D unresolved. This CDR3 contains 15 residues. The germline V gene has CDR1 SNHLY and CDR2 FYNNEI. Trimming removed 1 base at V and 2 bases at J, with 12 bases between. The CDR3 DNA sequence: TGTGCCAGCAGTGAAGGATTCAGTGCCACCTACGAGCAGTACTTC. Its translation: CASSEGFSATYEQYF.

The chain employs TRBV29-1 and TRBJ2-1, with TRBD1 matching 7 bases. The length of the CDR3 is 12 residues. The germline CDR1 and CDR2 sequences are SQVTM and ANQGSEA. V was clipped by 7 bases and J by 5 bases; unmatched bases: 5. The CDR3 DNA follows: TGCAGCGCCGATGGACAGGACAATGAGCAGTTCTTC. Protein product: CSADGQDNEQFF.

The V gene is TRBV7-9, the J gene TRBJ2-5; TRBD2 matches 10 bases. This CDR3 has 16 residues. CDR1 is SEHNR and CDR2 is FQNEAQ in the germline V gene (reference sequence). J was trimmed by 2 bases and V by 5 bases; bases with no gene match: 8. The CDR3, as DNA: TGTGCCAGCAGCCCCCGTGGGACTAGCGCTCAAGAGACCCAGTACTTC. The encoded protein is CASSPRGTSAQETQYF. Supplemented by reference TRBV7-9 and TRBJ2-5, the full variable domain reads DTGVSQNPRHKITKRGQNVTFRCDPISEHNRLYWYRQTLGQGPEFLTYFQNEAQLEKSRLLSDRFSAERPKGSFSTLEIQRTEQGDSAMYLCASSPRGTSAQETQYFGPGTRLLVL.

This clone appeared a few times. V usage is TRBV15 and J usage is TRBJ1-3; TRBD1 aligns across 7 bases. This CDR3 has 14 residues. From germline, CDR1 is LNHNV and CDR2 YYDKDF (reference sequence). The V and J ends lost 7 bases and 3 bases, in that order; junction bases with no gene match: 6. The CDR3 sequence: CATTADRVGNTIYF. In DNA form, the CDR3 reads TGTGCCACCACCGCCGACAGGGTTGGAAACACCATATATTTT.

The chain combines TRBV5-4 with TRBJ1-2, with D uncertain. The CDR3 has 14 amino acids. Germline V lookup: CDR1 SGHNT, CDR2 YYREEE (reference sequence). Trimming cost V 4 bases and J 5 bases, with 15 bases left between them. CDR3 DNA: TGTGCCAGCAGCGCTATACGGGGTAGTTATGGCTACACCTTC. Amino acid sequence: CASSAIRGSYGYTF.

This chain joins TRBV11-1 and TRBJ2-2; tentatively, D is TRBD1 (5 bases). Trimming pared 1 base from V and 6 bases from J, leaving 9 bases between. CDR1 and CDR2 from the germline V gene are SGHAT and FQDESV (reference sequence). This CDR3 contains 14 residues. The CDR3 spells CASSLGRVSGELFF. The CDR3 DNA sequence: TGTGCCAGCAGCTTAGGCAGGGTGTCCGGGGAGCTGTTTTTT.

This clone was picked up one time. V and J are TRBV25-1 and TRBJ2-3; 7 bases are a match to TRBD1. Germline assignment: CDR1 MGHDK and CDR2 SYGVNS. The CDR3 sequence is 15 residues long. After removal of 4 bases from V and 4 bases from J, the junction contained 8 bases not matched to a gene. CDR3 sequence (DNA): TGTGCCAGCAGTGTCACAGGGGCCGCTCCAGATACGCAGTATTTT. This encodes CASSVTGAAPDTQYF. Using reference TRBV25-1 and TRBJ2-3 for the parts outside the CDR3, the full variable domain is EADIYQTPRYLVIGTGKKITLECSQTMGHDKMYWYQQDPGMELHLIHYSYGVNSTEKGDLSSESTVSRIRTEHFPLTLESARPSHTSQYLCASSVTGAAPDTQYFGPGTRLTVL.

The J gene is TRBJ2-2, the V gene TRBV7-9; the match to TRBD2 covers 9 bases. The CDR3 length is 16 residues. Per germline, CDR1 SEHNR and CDR2 FQNEAQ (reference sequence). The trim removed 5 bases at V and 4 bases at J, leaving 8 bases unmatched. The CDR3 DNA reads TGTGCCAGCAGCGCAGCGGGGGGCCCCAGCACCGGGGAGCTGTTTTTT. Its translation: CASSAAGGPSTGELFF.

This chain connects TRBV6-1 to TRBJ1-4; D remains unclear. Germline CDR1 and CDR2: MNHNS and SASEGT. Trimming left V 1 base short and J 2 bases short, with 5 bases between. The length of the CDR3 is 14 residues. CDR3 amino acids: CASSEVFTNEKLFF. The CDR3 nucleotides are TGTGCCAGCAGTGAAGTGTTTACTAATGAAAAACTGTTTTTT.

The V call is TRBV5-5, the J call TRBJ1-5, with TRBD1 as a possible D gene (5 bases). CDR3 size: 15 residues. V shed 1 base and J shed 1 base, with 9 bases lying between them. From germline, CDR1 is SGHKS and CDR2 YYEKEE (reference sequence). CDR3 sequence: CASSLFAGSNQPQHF. DNA of the CDR3: TGTGCCAGCAGCTTGTTTGCAGGGAGCAATCAGCCCCAGCATTTT.

This rearrangement joins TRBV7-9 to TRBJ1-3; D call uncertain. The germline V gene has CDR1 SEHNR and CDR2 FQNEAQ (reference sequence). Trimming removed 1 base from V and 0 bases from J, with 7 bases in between. CDR3 length equals 15 residues. The CDR3: CASSLGAYSGNTIYF. The CDR3 DNA reads TGTGCCAGCAGCTTAGGGGCTTACTCTGGAAACACCATATATTTT.

This rearrangement joins TRBV6-5 to TRBJ2-5, with TRBD2 matching 12 bases. CDR3 size: 16 residues. The V segment lost 4 bases and the J segment 2 bases; nucleotides outside the gene matches: 5. Germline V gene data show CDR1 as MNHEY and CDR2 as SVGAGI. CDR3 sequence (DNA): TGTGCCAGCAGTTTTACTCTAGCGGGAGGGCAAGAGACCCAGTACTTC. Translated, it gives CASSFTLAGGQETQYF.

The chain has TRBV27 and TRBJ1-2; D unresolved. This CDR3 is 14 amino acids long. V shed 4 bases and J shed 6 bases, with 15 bases lying between them. Germline lookup yields CDR1 MNHEY and CDR2 SMNVEV (reference sequence). CDR3 in DNA: TGTGCCAGCAGTTCTAGCAGGCTGCGGCATGGCTACACCTTC. This encodes CASSSSRLRHGYTF.

V is TRBV6-5 and J is TRBJ1-1; 9 bases fit TRBD1. Germline V gives CDR1 MNHEY, CDR2 SVGAGI. This CDR3 comprises 13 residues. Losses at the gene ends were 5 bases for V and 4 bases for J; bases not matched to a gene: 2. CDR3 DNA: TGTGCCAGCAGTAACAGGGGGCCCACTGAAGCTTTCTTT. Protein: CASSNRGPTEAFF.

The chain is built from TRBV10-1 and TRBJ2-5; D may be TRBD1 (6 bases). From germline, CDR1 is WNHNN and CDR2 SYGVQD (reference sequence). This CDR3 has 13 amino acids. V was cut by 8 bases and J by 2 bases, with 12 bases left in between. CDR3 region: CASARTEQETQYF. CDR3 coding DNA: TGCGCCAGCGCCCGGACAGAGCAAGAGACCCAGTACTTC.

This chain uses TRBV23-1 with TRBJ1-5; 8 positions agree with TRBD1. TRBV23-1 is identified as an open reading frame with a role that is uncertain. V was clipped by 6 bases and J by 0 bases; unmatched bases: 16. CDR3 length: 19 amino acids. The CDR3 sequence: CASSLLPGGKGDSNQPQHF. CDR3 coding DNA: TGCGCCAGCAGCCTCCTGCCAGGGGGCAAGGGCGATAGCAATCAGCCCCAGCATTTT.

This clone was recorded a few times. The V and J genes are TRBV25-1 and TRBJ1-5, with TRBD1 matching over 11 bases. CDR1 and CDR2 (germline): MGHDK, SYGVNS. The CDR3 totals 15 residues. V was clipped by 5 bases and J by 5 bases; unmatched bases: 5. Here the CDR3 DNA reads TGTGCCAGCAGTCAGAGGGGACAGGGGGATCAGCCCCAGCATTTT. Its protein is CASSQRGQGDQPQHF.

This clone was seen more than once but under ten times. The chain carries TRBV5-4 and TRBJ1-5; D gene uncertain. This CDR3 has 13 amino acids. Trimming cost V 1 base and J 9 bases, with 11 bases left between them. The germline V gene encodes CDR1 SGHNT and CDR2 YYREEE (reference sequence). CDR3: CASSLTAAGPQHF. The DNA of the CDR3 is TGTGCCAGCAGCTTGACGGCTGCGGGGCCCCAGCATTTT. Full variable domain (outside the CDR3, taken from reference TRBV5-4 and TRBJ1-5): ETGVTQSPTHLIKTRGQQVTLRCSSQSGHNTVSWYQQALGQGPQFIFQYYREEENGRGNFPPRFSGLQFPNYSSELNVNALELDDSALYLCASSLTAAGPQHFGDGTRLSIL.

V is TRBV18 and J is TRBJ1-4; the match to TRBD1 covers 8 bases. V lost 3 bases and J lost 1; bases outside the gene matches: 16. CDR1 is KGHSH and CDR2 is LQKENI in the germline V gene. CDR3 size: 20 residues. CDR3 amino acids: CASSPSEAHPDRGTNEKLFF. The CDR3 DNA is TGTGCCAGCTCACCGTCCGAAGCCCACCCTGACAGGGGAACTAATGAAAAACTGTTTTTT.